The rows below give T cell receptor beta chains drawn from one sample of a study of CD8 T cells in ankylosing spondylitis. TCRdb processed the 5' RACE reads anew with MiXCR; each CDR3 protein has one entry. This table holds hundreds of thousands of distinct CDR3 sequences, approximately 17% found once. The sample comprised blood, either unsorted or a sorted T cell fraction (not recorded which). These receptors were collected from a male donor with ankylosing spondylitis. CDR3s include the opening cysteine and the closing phenylalanine or tryptophan. Fields, in order: D gene, clone size, V gene, J gene, CDR3 DNA, CDR3 protein. The D gene is left open where the match is weak. The listing skips clone size in some rows; elsewhere it reads once, few, many or a size class.

NA	NA	TRBV6-1	TRBJ1-2	TGTGCCGGGCGGGGGGGGAATAACTATGGCTACACCTTC	CAGRGGNNYGYTF
NA	NA	TRBV5-1	TRBJ2-5	NA	CATSWGPGAETQHF
TRBD2	few	TRBV6-1	TRBJ2-1	TGTGCCAGCAGGGTGGGGGTAGCGGGAGTGGCCTACAATGAGCAGTTCTTC	CASRVGVAGVAYNEQFF
NA	NA	TRBV14	TRBJ2-7	TGTGCCAGCAGCCAAGATAACAACCCCGCCCACGAGCAGTACTTC	CASSQDNNPAHEQYF
TRBD1	many	TRBV2	TRBJ1-2	TGTGCCAGCAGTGTCGACGGACAGGGCGGCAATGGCTACACCTTC	CASSVDGQGGNGYTF
TRBD2	NA	TRBV20-1	TRBJ2-1	TGCAGTGCCGGACTAGCGGGAGGTAGAAATGAGCAGTTCTTC	CSAGLAGGRNEQFF
NA	NA	TRBV12-3/TRBV12-4	TRBJ2-3	TGTGCCAGCAGAGCGGGACAGTCTAGCACAGATACGCAGTATTTT	CASRAGQSSTDTQYF
NA	few	TRBV24-1	TRBJ2-5	TGTGCCACCAGCCCTCACAAGCCAACAAAGGGGGAGACCCAGTACTTC	CATSPHKPTKGETQYF
TRBD1	NA	TRBV5-6	TRBJ1-1	TGTGCCAGCAGCTCCGGGACAGGGTACGCTGAAGCTTTCTTT	CASSSGTGYAEAFF
TRBD1	many	TRBV5-1	TRBJ1-1	TGCGCCAGCAGCTTGACAGGGGACCCGAACACTGAAGCTTTCTTT	CASSLTGDPNTEAFF
TRBD1	NA	TRBV7-9	TRBJ1-2	TGTGCCAGCAGCTTAGCCGGGACAGCGGCTAACTATGGCTACACCTTC	CASSLAGTAANYGYTF
NA	NA	TRBV5-1	TRBJ2-6	TGCGCCAGCAGCTCAATGTTCGGGGCCAACGTCCTGACTTTC	CASSSMFGANVLTF
TRBD2	few	TRBV11-2	TRBJ2-2	TGTGCCAGCAGCCTTAGGAGCGGGGACAACACCGGGGAGCTGTTTTTT	CASSLRSGDNTGELFF
TRBD1	NA	TRBV5-5	TRBJ2-3	TGTGCCAGCAGCTCCGGGACAGGGCCCGATACGCAGTATTTT	CASSSGTGPDTQYF
TRBD2	many	TRBV7-2	TRBJ2-7	TGTGCCAGCAGCTTCGAGCGGGAGTTCGAGCAGTACTTC	CASSFEREFEQYF
NA	many	TRBV12-3/TRBV12-4	TRBJ1-6	TGTGCCAGCAGTCCGGGACACATTAATTCACCCCTCCACTTT	CASSPGHINSPLHF
NA	few	TRBV6-1	TRBJ2-7	TGTGCCAGCAGTCCATATGGCGCCGGCGACGAGCAGTACTTC	CASSPYGAGDEQYF
TRBD2	NA	TRBV28	TRBJ2-5	TGTGCCAGCAGCCCCGGGACTAGCGGGCGGGGCATATACCAAGAGACCCAGTACTTC	CASSPGTSGRGIYQETQYF
NA	many	TRBV10-3	TRBJ1-6	TGTGCCATCAGTGAGTCGAAGGGATACGGGGTAGAGCTCCCGCCACCCCTCCACTTT	CAISESKGYGVELPPPLHF
TRBD1	NA	TRBV20-1	TRBJ1-2	TGCAGTGCCGAGACAGGGGTGCATGGCTACACCTTC	CSAETGVHGYTF
TRBD2	NA	TRBV12-3/TRBV12-4	TRBJ2-3	TGTGCCAGCAGTTTAGCGCTGGCTAGCGGGAGGGCAGATACGCAGTATTTT	CASSLALASGRADTQYF
NA	few	TRBV2	TRBJ2-7	TGTGCCAGCAGTGAAAGCCCAAAGGTAACCTACGAGCAGTACTTC	CASSESPKVTYEQYF
NA	few	TRBV6-5	TRBJ1-5	TGTGCCAGCAGTTACGGGGGGACACCCCCCGGGCCCCAGCATTTT	CASSYGGTPPGPQHF
NA	few	TRBV4-3	TRBJ2-1	TGCGCCAGCAGCCAAGATGGTAACCCCTCCTACAATGAGCAGTTCTTC	CASSQDGNPSYNEQFF
NA	few	TRBV6-2/TRBV6-3	TRBJ2-7	TGTGCCAGCAGTTACTCGAGTCAGAACTCCTACGAGCAGTACTTC	CASSYSSQNSYEQYF
NA	NA	TRBV5-1	TRBJ2-1	TGCGCCAGCAGCTTGAGGGTTCCCTACAATGAGCAGTTCTTC	CASSLRVPYNEQFF
NA	few	TRBV7-7	TRBJ2-5	TGTGCCAGCAGCTTAGACCGGGAGAGGACCCAGTACTTC	CASSLDRERTQYF
NA	NA	TRBV6-2/TRBV6-3	TRBJ1-1	TGTGCCAGCAGTCAACGCCAGGACACTGAAGCTTTCTTT	CASSQRQDTEAFF
NA	few	TRBV20-1	TRBJ2-7	TGCAGTGCTAGAGACCAAAGGCGGGGACAACCCTACGAGCAGTACTTC	CSARDQRRGQPYEQYF
TRBD2	many	TRBV12-3/TRBV12-4	TRBJ2-1	TGTGCCAGCAGGGGACTAGCGACCAATGAGCAGTTCTTC	CASRGLATNEQFF
NA	few	TRBV7-2	TRBJ2-2	TGTGCCAGCAGCTCAGCCGGCGGGGGCGCGAACACCGGGGAGCTGTTTTTT	CASSSAGGGANTGELFF
NA	few	TRBV18	TRBJ1-6	TGTGCCAGCTCACCAGGGAACGACTCACCCCTCCACTTT	CASSPGNDSPLHF
NA	many	TRBV4-1	TRBJ1-5	TGCGCCAGCAGCCAAGGGGAAAGGACAAATCAGCCCCAGCATTTT	CASSQGERTNQPQHF